The T cell receptor (beta chain) under discussion was sequenced for a study of a mutant IDH1 vaccine in newly diagnosed glioma. As regards this clone: What it recognizes is unknown.

Trimming took off 4 bases at V and 0 bases at J, with 7 bases between the two ends. Germline CDR1 is SGHVS and CDR2 is FQNEAQ. The CDR3 spans 13 residues. The time point: week 47, end of study. Vaccine doses each comprised 300 ug of mutant IDH1 20-mer peptide, with topical imiquimod. The table came from immunoSEQ multiplex PCR; TCRdb's copy has only in-frame clones and leaves some out. Among roughly 56,000 clones listed, roughly 75% were seen once. This specimen was PBMCs, taken from a glioma patient whose treatment included an IDH1 peptide vaccine. This TCR was recovered from a man aged 50 to 60 with glioma. The J gene is TRBJ2-7, the V gene TRBV7-8; no definite D call. This CDR3 reads CASSWTASYEQYF. Written as DNA, the CDR3 is TGTGCCAGCAGCTGGACCGCCTCCTACGAGCAGTACTTC.